This T cell receptor beta chain emerged from a study of beta chain features in type 1 diabetes. Regarding the study as a whole: Type 1 diabetes patients had TCRB CDR3s that were shorter (moderately but significantly so) in all four CD4+ subsets.

V lost 4 bases, J lost 7 bases, and 15 bases lay in between. Germline CDR1 and CDR2: SGDLS and YYNGEE. The CDR3 covers 13 residues. Sequencing targeted expressed TCRB transcripts, as all isolated RNA had been reverse transcribed. Regulatory, naive and central memory T cell samples averaged approximately 3.8 million reads. Libraries were prepared by immunoSEQ multiplex PCR; TCRdb keeps only in-frame clonotypes and omits some of them. The table lists 100,000 to 150,000 clones, 9% of them singletons. This clone showed up just a few times. Its target is unknown. The V and J genes are TRBV9 and TRBJ2-7; a possible D gene is TRBD2 (6 bases). Source material: central memory CD4+ T cells from blood. This clonotype was obtained from a man aged 25 to 45 with type 1 diabetes. This CDR3 is CASSFRLGGEQYF. The DNA of the CDR3 is TGTGCCAGCAGCTTTCGACTAGGAGGGGAGCAGTACTTC.